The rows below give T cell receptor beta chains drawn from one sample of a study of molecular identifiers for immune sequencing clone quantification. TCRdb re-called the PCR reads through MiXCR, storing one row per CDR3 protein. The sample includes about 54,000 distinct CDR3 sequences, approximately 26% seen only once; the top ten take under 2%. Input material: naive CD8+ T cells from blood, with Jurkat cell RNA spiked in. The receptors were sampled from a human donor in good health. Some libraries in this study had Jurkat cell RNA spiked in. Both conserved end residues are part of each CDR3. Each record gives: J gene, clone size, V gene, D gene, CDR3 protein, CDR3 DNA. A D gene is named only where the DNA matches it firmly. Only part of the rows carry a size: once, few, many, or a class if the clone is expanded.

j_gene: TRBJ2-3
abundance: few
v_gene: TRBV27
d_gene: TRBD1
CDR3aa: CASSLLVGQGDRTDTQYF
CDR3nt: TGTGCCAGCAGTTTATTGGTGGGACAGGGGGACCGGACAGATACGCAGTATTTT

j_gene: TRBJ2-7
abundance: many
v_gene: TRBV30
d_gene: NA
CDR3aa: CAWKDFYYEQYF
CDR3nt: TGTGCCTGGAAGGACTTTTACTACGAGCAGTACTTC

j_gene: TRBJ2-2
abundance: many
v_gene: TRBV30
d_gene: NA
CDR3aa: CAWSAGELFF
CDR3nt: TGTGCCTGGAGTGCCGGGGAGCTGTTTTTT

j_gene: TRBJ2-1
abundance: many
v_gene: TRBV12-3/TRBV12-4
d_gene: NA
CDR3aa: CASSPNGGEQFF
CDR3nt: TGTGCCAGCAGTCCAAATGGAGGTGAGCAGTTCTTC

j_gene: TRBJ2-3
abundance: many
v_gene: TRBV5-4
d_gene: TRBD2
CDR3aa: CASSGGLAESTDTQYF
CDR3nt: TGTGCCAGCAGCGGAGGACTAGCGGAAAGCACAGATACGCAGTATTTT

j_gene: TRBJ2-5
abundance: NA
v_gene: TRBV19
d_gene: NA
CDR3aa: CASTLWVGSETQYF
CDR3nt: TGTGCCAGTACCCTGTGGGTAGGATCGGAGACCCAGTACTTC

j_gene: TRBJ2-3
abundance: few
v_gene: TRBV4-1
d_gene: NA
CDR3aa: CASSQDGLSTDTQYF
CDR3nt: TGCGCCAGCAGCCAAGACGGCCTCAGCACAGATACGCAGTATTTT

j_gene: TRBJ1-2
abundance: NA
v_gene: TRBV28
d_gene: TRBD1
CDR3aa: CASSIQGMQNRYTF
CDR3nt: TGTGCCAGCAGTATACAGGGGATGCAGAATCGCTACACCTTC

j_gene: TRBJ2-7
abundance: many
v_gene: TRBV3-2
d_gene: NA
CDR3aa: CASSLTQGVEQYF
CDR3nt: TGTGCCAGCAGCCTAACACAGGGAGTCGAGCAGTACTTC

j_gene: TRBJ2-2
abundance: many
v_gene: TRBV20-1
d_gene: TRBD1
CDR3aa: CSARDGDRVNTGELFF
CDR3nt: TGCAGTGCTAGAGATGGGGACAGGGTGAACACCGGGGAGCTGTTTTTT

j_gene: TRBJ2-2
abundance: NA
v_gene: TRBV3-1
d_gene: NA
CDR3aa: CVSSQVVNTGELFF
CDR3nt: TGTGTCAGCAGCCAAGTGGTCAACACCGGGGAGCTGTTTTTT

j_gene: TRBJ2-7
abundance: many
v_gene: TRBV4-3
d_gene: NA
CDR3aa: CASSQDRDQTTYEQYF
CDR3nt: TGCGCCAGCAGCCAAGACCGGGACCAGACCACCTACGAGCAGTACTTC

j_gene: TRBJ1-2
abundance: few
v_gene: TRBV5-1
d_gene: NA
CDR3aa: CASGPGEANYGYTF
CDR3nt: TGCGCCAGCGGACCGGGGGAGGCTAACTATGGCTACACCTTC

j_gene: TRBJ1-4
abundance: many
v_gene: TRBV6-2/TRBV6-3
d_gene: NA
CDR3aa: CASSETAVREKLFF
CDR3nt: TGTGCCAGCAGCGAGACGGCAGTTCGGGAAAAACTGTTTTTT

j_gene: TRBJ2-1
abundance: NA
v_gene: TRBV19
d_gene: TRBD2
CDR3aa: CASSISGTSGADPHNEQFF
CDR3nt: TGTGCCAGTAGTATATCCGGGACTAGCGGGGCCGACCCCCACAATGAGCAGTTCTTC

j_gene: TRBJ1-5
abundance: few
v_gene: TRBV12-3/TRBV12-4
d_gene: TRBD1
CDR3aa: CASSPGQGNQPQHF
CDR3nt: TGTGCCAGCAGTCCCGGACAGGGCAATCAGCCCCAGCATTTT

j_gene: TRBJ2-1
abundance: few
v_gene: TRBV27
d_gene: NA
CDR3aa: CASSFSSDEQFF
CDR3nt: TGTGCCAGCAGTTTCTCCTCCGATGAGCAGTTCTTC

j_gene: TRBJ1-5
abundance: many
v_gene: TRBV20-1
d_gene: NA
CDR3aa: CSARQVYSNQPQHF
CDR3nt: TGCAGTGCACGGCAGGTTTATAGCAATCAGCCCCAGCATTTT

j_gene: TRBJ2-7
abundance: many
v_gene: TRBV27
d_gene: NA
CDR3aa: CASIDLGSYEQYF
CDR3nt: TGTGCCAGCATAGATTTGGGGAGCTACGAGCAGTACTTC

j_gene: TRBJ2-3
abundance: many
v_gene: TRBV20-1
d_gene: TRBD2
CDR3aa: CSAPLAGGTDTQYF
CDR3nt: TGCAGTGCCCCCCTAGCGGGAGGCACAGATACGCAGTATTTT

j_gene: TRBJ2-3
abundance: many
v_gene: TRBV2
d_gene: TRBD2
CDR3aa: CASRLAGGRDTQYF
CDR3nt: TGTGCCAGTCGACTAGCGGGAGGAAGGGATACGCAGTATTTT

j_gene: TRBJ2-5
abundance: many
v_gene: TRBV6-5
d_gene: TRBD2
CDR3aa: CASSYWTSGRLETQYF
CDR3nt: TGTGCCAGCAGTTACTGGACTAGCGGGAGGCTAGAGACCCAGTACTTC

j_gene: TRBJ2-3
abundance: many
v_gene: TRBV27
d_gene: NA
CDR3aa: CASSLWEADTQYF
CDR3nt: TGTGCCAGCAGTCTGTGGGAGGCAGATACGCAGTATTTT

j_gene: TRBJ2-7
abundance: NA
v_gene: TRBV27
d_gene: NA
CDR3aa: CASSSTVRGYEQYF
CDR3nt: TGTGCCAGCAGTTCGACAGTGCGTGGGTACGAGCAGTACTTC

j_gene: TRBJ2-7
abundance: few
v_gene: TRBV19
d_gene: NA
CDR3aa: CASSTRTPFGEQYF
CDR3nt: TGTGCCAGTAGCACTAGGACTCCTTTTGGTGAGCAGTACTTC

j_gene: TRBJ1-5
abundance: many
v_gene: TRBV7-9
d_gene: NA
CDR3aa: CASSLGGGHQPQHF
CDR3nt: TGTGCCAGCAGCTTAGGGGGTGGGCATCAGCCCCAGCATTTT

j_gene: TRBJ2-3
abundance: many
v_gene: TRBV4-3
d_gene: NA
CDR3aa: CASSQGQGSGGTQYF
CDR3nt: TGCGCCAGCAGCCAAGGGCAGGGGTCCGGTGGTACGCAGTATTTT

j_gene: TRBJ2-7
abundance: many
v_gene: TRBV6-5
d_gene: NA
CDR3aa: CASSSTGSGVHPATTYEQYF
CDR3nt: TGTGCCAGCAGCTCCACAGGTAGTGGGGTCCACCCCGCTACCACCTACGAGCAGTACTTC

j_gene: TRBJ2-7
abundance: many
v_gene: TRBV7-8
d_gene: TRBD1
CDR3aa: CASSFPGQGGLAHYEQYF
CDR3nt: TGTGCCAGCAGCTTTCCGGGACAGGGGGGCCTGGCTCACTACGAGCAGTACTTC

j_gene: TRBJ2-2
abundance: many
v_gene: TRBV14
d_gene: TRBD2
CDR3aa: CASSSRPGAGENTGELFF
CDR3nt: TGTGCCAGCAGCTCCCGGCCGGGAGCGGGAGAAAACACCGGGGAGCTGTTTTTT

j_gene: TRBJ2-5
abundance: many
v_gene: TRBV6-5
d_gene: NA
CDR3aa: CASSYLTDSKTQYF
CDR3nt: TGTGCCAGCAGTTACTTGACAGACAGCAAGACCCAGTACTTC

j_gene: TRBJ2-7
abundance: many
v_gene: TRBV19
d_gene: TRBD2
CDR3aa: CASTYAGGATYEQYF
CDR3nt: TGTGCCAGTACCTACGCGGGGGGTGCCACCTACGAGCAGTACTTC

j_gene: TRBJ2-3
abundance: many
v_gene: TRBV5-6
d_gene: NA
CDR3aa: CASSLTGASTDTQYF
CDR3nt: TGTGCCAGCAGCTTGACGGGTGCTAGCACAGATACGCAGTATTTT

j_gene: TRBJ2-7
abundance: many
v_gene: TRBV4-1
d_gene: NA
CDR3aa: CASSQDVGFYEQYF
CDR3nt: TGCGCCAGCAGCCAAGATGTCGGGTTCTACGAGCAGTACTTC

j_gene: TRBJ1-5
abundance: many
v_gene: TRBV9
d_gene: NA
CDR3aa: CASSVGLDRWPQHF
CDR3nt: TGTGCCAGCAGCGTAGGATTGGACCGATGGCCCCAGCATTTT

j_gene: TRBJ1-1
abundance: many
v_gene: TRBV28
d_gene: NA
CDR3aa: CASSTTALNTEAFF
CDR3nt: TGTGCCAGCAGCACGACAGCGTTGAACACTGAAGCTTTCTTT

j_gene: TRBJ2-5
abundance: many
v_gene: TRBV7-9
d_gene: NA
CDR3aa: CASSDMRETQYF
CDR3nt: TGTGCCAGCAGCGACATGCGAGAGACCCAGTACTTC

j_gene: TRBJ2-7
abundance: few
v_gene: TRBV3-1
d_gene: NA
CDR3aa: CASSQVEGAAYEQYF
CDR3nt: TGTGCCAGCAGCCAAGTGGAAGGGGCTGCCTACGAGCAGTACTTC

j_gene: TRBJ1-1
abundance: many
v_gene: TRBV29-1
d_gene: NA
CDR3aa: CSVEDPGGFSLNTEAFF
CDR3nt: TGCAGCGTTGAAGACCCGGGGGGGTTCAGCCTGAACACTGAAGCTTTCTTT

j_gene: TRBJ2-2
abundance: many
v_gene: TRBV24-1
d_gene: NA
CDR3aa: CATRLAATGELFF
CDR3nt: TGTGCCACCAGATTAGCGGCCACCGGGGAGCTGTTTTTT

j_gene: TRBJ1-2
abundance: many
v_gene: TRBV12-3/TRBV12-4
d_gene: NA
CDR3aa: CASSLVWASGYGYTF
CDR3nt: TGTGCCAGCAGTTTAGTCTGGGCGAGTGGGTATGGCTACACCTTC

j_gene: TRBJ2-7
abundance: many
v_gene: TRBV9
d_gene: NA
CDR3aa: CASSVEGTYEQYF
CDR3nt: TGTGCCAGCAGCGTAGAGGGAACCTACGAGCAGTACTTC

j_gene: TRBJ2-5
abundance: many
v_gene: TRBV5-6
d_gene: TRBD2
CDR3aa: CASSHGTSGGVWETQYF
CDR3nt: TGTGCCAGCAGCCACGGGACTAGCGGGGGTGTTTGGGAGACCCAGTACTTC

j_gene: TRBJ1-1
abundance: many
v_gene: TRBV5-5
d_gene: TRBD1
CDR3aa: CASKEGAMNTEAFF
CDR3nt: TGTGCCAGCAAGGAGGGGGCAATGAACACTGAAGCTTTCTTT

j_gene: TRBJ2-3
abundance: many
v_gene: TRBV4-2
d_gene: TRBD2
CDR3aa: CASSQGLGRALTDTQYF
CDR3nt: TGTGCCAGCAGCCAGGGCCTCGGGAGGGCCCTCACAGATACGCAGTATTTT

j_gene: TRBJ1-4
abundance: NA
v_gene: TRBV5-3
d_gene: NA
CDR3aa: CASSLSGGENEKPFF
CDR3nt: TGTGCCAGCAGCTTGAGCGGGGGCGAAAATGAAAAACCGTTTTTT

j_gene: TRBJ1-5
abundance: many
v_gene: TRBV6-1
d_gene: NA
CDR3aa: CASRRGWDNQPQHF
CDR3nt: TGTGCCTCCAGGCGGGGATGGGACAATCAGCCCCAGCATTTT

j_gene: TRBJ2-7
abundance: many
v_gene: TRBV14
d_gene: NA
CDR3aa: CASSQQGLGEQYF
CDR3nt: TGTGCCAGCAGCCAACAGGGGCTAGGCGAGCAGTACTTC

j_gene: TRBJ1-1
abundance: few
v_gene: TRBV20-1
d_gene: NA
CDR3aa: CSARGGSKPEAFF
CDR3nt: TGCAGTGCTAGAGGGGGCAGTAAACCTGAAGCTTTCTTT

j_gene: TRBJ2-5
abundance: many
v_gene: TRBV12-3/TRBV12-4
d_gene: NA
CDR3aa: CASSLRDTQETQYF
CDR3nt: TGTGCCAGCAGTCTCCGGGACACCCAAGAGACCCAGTACTTC

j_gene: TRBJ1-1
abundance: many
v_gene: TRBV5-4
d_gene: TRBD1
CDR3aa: CASRQGDTEAFF
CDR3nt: TGTGCCAGCAGGCAGGGGGACACTGAAGCTTTCTTT

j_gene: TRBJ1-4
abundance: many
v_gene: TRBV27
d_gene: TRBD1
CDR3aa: CASSTSGGFEKLFF
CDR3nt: TGTGCCAGCAGTACGTCAGGGGGCTTTGAAAAACTGTTTTTT